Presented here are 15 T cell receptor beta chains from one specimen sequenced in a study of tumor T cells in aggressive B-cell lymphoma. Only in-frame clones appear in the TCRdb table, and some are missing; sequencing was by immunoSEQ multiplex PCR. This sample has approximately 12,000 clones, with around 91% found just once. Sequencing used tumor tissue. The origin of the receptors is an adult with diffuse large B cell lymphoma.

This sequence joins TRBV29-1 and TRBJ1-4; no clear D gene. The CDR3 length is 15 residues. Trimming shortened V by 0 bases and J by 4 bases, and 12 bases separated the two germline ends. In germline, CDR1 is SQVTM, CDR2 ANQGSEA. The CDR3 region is CSVEDRGGSNEKLFF. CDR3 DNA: TGCAGCGTTGAAGATCGAGGAGGGAGTAATGAAAAACTGTTTTTT. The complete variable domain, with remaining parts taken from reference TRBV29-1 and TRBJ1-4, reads SAVISQKPSRDICQRGTSLTIQCQVDSQVTMMFWYRQQPGQSLTLIATANQGSEATYESGFVIDKFPISRPNLTFSTLTVSNMSPEDSSIYLCSVEDRGGSNEKLFFGSGTQLSVL.

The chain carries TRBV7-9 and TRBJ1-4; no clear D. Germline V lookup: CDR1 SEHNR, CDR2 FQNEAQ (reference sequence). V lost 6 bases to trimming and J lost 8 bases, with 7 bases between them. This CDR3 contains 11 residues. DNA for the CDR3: TGTGCCAGCAGAAGAGGAGAAAAACTGTTTTTT. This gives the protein CASRRGEKLFF.

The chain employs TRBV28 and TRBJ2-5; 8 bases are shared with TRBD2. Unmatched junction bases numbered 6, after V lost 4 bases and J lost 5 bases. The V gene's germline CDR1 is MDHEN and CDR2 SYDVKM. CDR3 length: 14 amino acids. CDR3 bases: TGTGCCAGCAGTTCCTCGGGGGGGGGTGAGACCCAGTACTTC. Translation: CASSSSGGGETQYF.

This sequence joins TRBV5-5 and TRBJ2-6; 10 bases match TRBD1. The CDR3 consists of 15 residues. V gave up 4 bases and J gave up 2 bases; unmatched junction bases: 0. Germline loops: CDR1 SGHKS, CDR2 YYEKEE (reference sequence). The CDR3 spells CASSGQGAGANVLTF. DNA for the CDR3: TGTGCCAGCAGCGGACAGGGGGCTGGGGCCAACGTCCTGACTTTC. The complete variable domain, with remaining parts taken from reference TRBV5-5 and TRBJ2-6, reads DAGVTQSPTHLIKTRGQQVTLRCSPISGHKSVSWYQQVLGQGPQFIFQYYEKEERGRGNFPDRFSARQFPNYSSELNVNALLLGDSALYLCASSGQGAGANVLTFGAGSRLTVL.

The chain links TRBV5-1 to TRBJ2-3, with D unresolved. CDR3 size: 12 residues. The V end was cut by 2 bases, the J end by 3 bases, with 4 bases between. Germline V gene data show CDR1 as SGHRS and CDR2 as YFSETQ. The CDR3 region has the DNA TGCGCCAGCAGCTTCTCTACAGATACGCAGTATTTT. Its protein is CASSFSTDTQYF.

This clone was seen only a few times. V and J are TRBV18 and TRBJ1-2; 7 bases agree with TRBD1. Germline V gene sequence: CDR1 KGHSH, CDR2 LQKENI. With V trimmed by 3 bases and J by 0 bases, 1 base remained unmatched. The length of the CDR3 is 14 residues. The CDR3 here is CASSPGTANYGYTF. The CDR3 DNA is TGTGCCAGCTCACCTGGGACAGCTAACTATGGCTACACCTTC.

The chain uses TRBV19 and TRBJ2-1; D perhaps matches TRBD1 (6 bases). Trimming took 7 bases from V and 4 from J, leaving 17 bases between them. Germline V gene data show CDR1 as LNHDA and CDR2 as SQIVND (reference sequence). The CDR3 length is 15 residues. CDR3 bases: TGTGCCAGTAACAACAGGGTGCAAGGTTACAATGAGCAGTTCTTC. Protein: CASNNRVQGYNEQFF. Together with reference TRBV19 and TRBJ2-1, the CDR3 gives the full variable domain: DGGITQSPKYLFRKEGQNVTLSCEQNLNHDAMYWYRQDPGQGLRLIYYSQIVNDFQKGDIAEGYSVSREKKESFPLTVTSAQKNPTAFYLCASNNRVQGYNEQFFGPGTRLTVL.

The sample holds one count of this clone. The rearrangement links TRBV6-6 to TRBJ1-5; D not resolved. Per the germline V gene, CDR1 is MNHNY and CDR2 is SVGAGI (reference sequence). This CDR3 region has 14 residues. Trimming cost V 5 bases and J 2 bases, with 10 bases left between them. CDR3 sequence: CASSDSNGNQPQHF. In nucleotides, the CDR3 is TGTGCCAGCAGTGATAGTAACGGCAATCAGCCCCAGCATTTT.

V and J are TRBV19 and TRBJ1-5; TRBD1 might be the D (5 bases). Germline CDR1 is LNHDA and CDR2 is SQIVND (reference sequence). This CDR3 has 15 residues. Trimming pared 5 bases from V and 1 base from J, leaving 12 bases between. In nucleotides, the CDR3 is TGTGCCAGTAGTGTCCAGGGAGGAAGCAATCAGCCCCAGCATTTT. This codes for CASSVQGGSNQPQHF.

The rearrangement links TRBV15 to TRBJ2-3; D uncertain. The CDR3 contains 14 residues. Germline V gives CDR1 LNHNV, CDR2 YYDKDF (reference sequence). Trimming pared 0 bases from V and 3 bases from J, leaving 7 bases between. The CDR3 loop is CATSRDAQTDTQYF. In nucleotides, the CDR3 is TGTGCCACCAGCAGAGATGCCCAGACAGATACGCAGTATTTT.

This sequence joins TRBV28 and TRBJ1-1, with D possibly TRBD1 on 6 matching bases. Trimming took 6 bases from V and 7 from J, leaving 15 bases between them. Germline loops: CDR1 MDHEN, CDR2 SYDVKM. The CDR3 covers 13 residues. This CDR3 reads CASSPQGWIEAFF. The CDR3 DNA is TGTGCCAGCAGCCCACAGGGTTGGATTGAAGCTTTCTTT. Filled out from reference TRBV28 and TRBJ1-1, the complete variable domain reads DVKVTQSSRYLVKRTGEKVFLECVQDMDHENMFWYRQDPGLGLRLIYFSYDVKMKEKGDIPEGYSVSREKKERFSLILESASTNQTSMYLCASSPQGWIEAFFGQGTRLTVV.

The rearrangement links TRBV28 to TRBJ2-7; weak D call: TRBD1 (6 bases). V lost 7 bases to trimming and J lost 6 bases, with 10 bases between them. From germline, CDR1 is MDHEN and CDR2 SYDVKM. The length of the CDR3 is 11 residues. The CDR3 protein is CASKGVGEQYF. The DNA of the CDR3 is TGTGCCAGCAAGGGGGTCGGCGAGCAGTACTTC.

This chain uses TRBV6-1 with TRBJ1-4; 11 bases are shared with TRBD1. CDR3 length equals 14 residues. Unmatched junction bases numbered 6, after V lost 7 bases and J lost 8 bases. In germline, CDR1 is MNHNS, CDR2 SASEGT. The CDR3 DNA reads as TGTGCCAGCATCCGGGGACAGGGGGGAGAAAAACTGTTTTTT. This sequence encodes CASIRGQGGEKLFF.

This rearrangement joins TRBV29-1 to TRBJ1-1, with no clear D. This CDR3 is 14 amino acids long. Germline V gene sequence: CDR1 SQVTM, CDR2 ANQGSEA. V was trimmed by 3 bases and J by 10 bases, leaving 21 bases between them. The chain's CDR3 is CSVEVGGRRNRAFF. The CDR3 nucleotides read TGCAGCGTTGAGGTCGGCGGCCGCAGAAATAGAGCTTTCTTT.

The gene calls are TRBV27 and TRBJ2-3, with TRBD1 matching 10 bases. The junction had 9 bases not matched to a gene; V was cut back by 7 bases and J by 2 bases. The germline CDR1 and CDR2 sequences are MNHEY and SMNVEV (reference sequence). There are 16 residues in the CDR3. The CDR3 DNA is TGTGCCAGCATACGCGCCGGGACAGGGGTCACAGATACGCAGTATTTT. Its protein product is CASIRAGTGVTDTQYF.